The 23 T cell receptor beta chains below all came from one sample that was sequenced in a study of OX40 agonist ivuxolimab in advanced cancers. Only in-frame clones appear in the TCRdb table, and some are missing; sequencing was by immunoSEQ multiplex PCR. The sample comprises roughly 48,000 clones, about 88% of which are singletons, and 0.95% to 1.2% rests with the top ten. Material: CD4+ or CD8+ T cells sorted from blood, obtained in a trial of the OX40 agonist ivuxolimab. Receptor source: an adult with an advanced solid tumor such as melanoma, head and neck, liver or kidney cancer.

The chain is built from TRBV29-1 and TRBJ2-5; the D gene is possibly TRBD1 (6 bases). Germline-derived CDR1 and CDR2 are SQVTM and ANQGSEA. This CDR3 region has 13 residues. V lost 4 bases and J 4 bases, leaving 13 bases between the germline ends. In DNA, the CDR3 is TGCAGCGTTGGGACAGAGACGCGAGAGACCCAGTACTTC. Translation: CSVGTETRETQYF.

The gene calls are TRBV7-9 and TRBJ2-3; maybe TRBD2 (7 bases). V was trimmed by 4 bases and J by 3 bases, leaving 17 bases between them. This CDR3 has 16 amino acids. The germline gives CDR1 SEHNR, CDR2 FQNEAQ (reference sequence). The CDR3 DNA is TGTGCCAGCAGCTCCTCCGGGGGGCGCAGGACAGATACGCAGTATTTT. Translating it yields CASSSSGGRRTDTQYF. The full variable domain, rest sourced from reference TRBV7-9 and TRBJ2-3, is DTGVSQNPRHKITKRGQNVTFRCDPISEHNRLYWYRQTLGQGPEFLTYFQNEAQLEKSRLLSDRFSAERPKGSFSTLEIQRTEQGDSAMYLCASSSSGGRRTDTQYFGPGTRLTVL.

This clone has just a few counts. The V call is TRBV14, the J call TRBJ1-1; D perhaps matches TRBD1 (5 bases). The germline gives CDR1 SGHDN, CDR2 FVKESK. V lost 4 bases and J 11 bases, leaving 20 bases between the germline ends. This CDR3 is built from 14 residues. CDR3 bases: TGTGCCAGCAGCCTAACTCCGTCTGGGGGGAAGGCTTTCTTT. Amino acids: CASSLTPSGGKAFF.

J is TRBJ2-4 and V is TRBV11-2; D is unclear. V dropped 2 bases and J dropped 3 bases, with 14 bases sitting between them. The CDR3 runs to 16 residues. Germline V lookup: CDR1 SGHAT, CDR2 FQNNGV. The chain's CDR3 is CASSLHSGLGKNIQYF. The CDR3 nucleotides are TGTGCCAGCAGCTTACACTCTGGTTTAGGCAAAAACATTCAGTACTTC.

The V call is TRBV28, the J call TRBJ2-7; D ambiguous. V lost 6 bases and J lost 6, with 18 bases in between. This CDR3 contains 14 residues. Germline CDR1 reads MDHEN; CDR2 reads SYDVKM. Here the CDR3 reads CASSPRTVAGEQYF. CDR3 bases: TGTGCCAGCAGCCCTAGGACCGTTGCCGGCGAGCAGTACTTC.

The chain has TRBV7-2 and TRBJ1-5, with 9 bases matching TRBD1. Germline CDR1 SGHTA, CDR2 FQGNSA. After removal of 2 bases from V and 1 base from J, the junction contained 6 bases not matched to a gene. The CDR3 consists of 17 residues. The CDR3 DNA is TGTGCCAGCAGCTTATACGGGACAGGGACAAGCAATCAGCCCCAGCATTTT. Amino acid sequence: CASSLYGTGTSNQPQHF.

The rearrangement links TRBV5-3 to TRBJ1-6, with D tentatively TRBD1 (5 bases). TRBV5-3 is an ORF, and what it does is uncertain. The CDR3 covers 12 residues. V was pared by 6 bases and J by 6 bases, with 7 bases between. As DNA, the CDR3 is TGTGCCAGAACCCAGGGTAATTCACCCCTCCACTTT. This sequence encodes CARTQGNSPLHF.

The DNA for the CDR3 is TGTGCCAGCAGCACTAGGTCGAATGAGCAGTTCTTC. This translates into CASSTRSNEQFF. The gene calls are TRBV6-5 and TRBJ2-1, with D possibly matching TRBD2 (5 bases). Between the trimmed V and J ends, which lost 6 bases and 7 bases, there was a span of 10 bases. Per the germline V gene, CDR1 is MNHEY and CDR2 is SVGAGI. This CDR3 spans 12 amino acids.

The chain employs TRBV7-6 and TRBJ2-7, with TRBD1 identical over 8 bases. The CDR3 is 17 amino acids. Looked up from germline, CDR1 is SGHVS and CDR2 is FNYEAQ. After removal of 3 bases from V and 2 bases from J, the junction contained 12 bases not matched to a gene. The CDR3 coding sequence is TGTGCCAGCAGCTTCCTTGGGACAGGACCGGCCCCCTACGAGCAGTACTTC. Its protein product is CASSFLGTGPAPYEQYF.

V is TRBV29-1 and J is TRBJ1-1; TRBD1 matches at 9 bases. This CDR3 is built from 13 residues. V gave up 7 bases and J gave up 1 base; unmatched junction bases: 4. Germline CDR1 reads SQVTM; CDR2 reads ANQGSEA. The CDR3 loop is CSAGQGTNTEAFF. The CDR3 nucleotides are TGCAGCGCAGGACAGGGGACGAACACTGAAGCTTTCTTT.

The CDR3 region is CASSSLAGSTDTQYF. CDR3 DNA sequence: TGTGCCAGCAGTTCGCTAGCGGGGAGCACAGATACGCAGTATTTT. The chain joins TRBV6-1 to TRBJ2-3; TRBD2 aligns across 9 bases. Germline CDR1 and CDR2: MNHNS and SASEGT. V lost 5 bases and J lost 0; bases outside the gene matches: 3. The CDR3 extends over 15 amino acids.

This chain joins TRBV4-2 and TRBJ2-1; tentatively, D is TRBD2 (6 bases). With 4 bases removed from V and 0 bases from J, the gap between germline ends came to 7 bases. The germline gives CDR1 LGHNA, CDR2 YNFKEQ. There are 14 residues in the CDR3. CDR3 protein: CASSPDYSYNEQFF. As DNA, the CDR3 is TGTGCCAGCAGCCCGGACTACTCCTACAATGAGCAGTTCTTC.

The chain has TRBV30 and TRBJ1-3, with D uncertain. This CDR3 region has 12 residues. In germline, CDR1 is GTSNPN, CDR2 SVGIG (reference sequence). V was clipped by 1 base and J by 1 base, with 2 bases between them. The CDR3, as DNA: TGTGCCTGGAGTGATTCTGGAAACACCATATATTTT. Its protein is CAWSDSGNTIYF.

The rearrangement uses TRBV5-1 and TRBJ2-1; 15 nucleotides agree with TRBD2. V shed 0 bases, J shed 10 bases, and the junction held 8 bases outside the gene matches. The germline V gene has CDR1 SGHRS and CDR2 YFSETQ. CDR3 length: 17 residues. CDR3 residues: CASSLAGLAGGLGEQFF. CDR3 in DNA: TGCGCCAGCAGCTTGGCGGGACTAGCGGGAGGTCTTGGGGAGCAGTTCTTC.

The V and J genes are TRBV2 and TRBJ2-1; 8 bases line up with TRBD1. The germline V gene has CDR1 SNHLY and CDR2 FYNNEI. The CDR3 is 15 residues long. The V and J ends lost 2 bases and 9 bases, in that order; junction bases with no gene match: 9. CDR3 loop: CASSEISGGSGEQFF. The CDR3 DNA follows: TGTGCCAGCAGTGAAATCTCAGGGGGCTCGGGTGAGCAGTTCTTC.

The gene calls are TRBV6-5 and TRBJ2-7; 9 bases match TRBD1. This CDR3 is 14 amino acids long. V shed 7 bases and J 2 bases; nucleotides not matched to a gene: 6. CDR1 and CDR2 from the germline V gene are MNHEY and SVGAGI. The CDR3 DNA follows: TGTGCCAGCACCGGCGGACAGGGGACCTACGAGCAGTACTTC. Translating gives CASTGGQGTYEQYF.

This clone was seen a single time. The chain couples TRBV27 to TRBJ2-7, with TRBD2 identical over 7 bases. Germline V gene lookup returns CDR1 MNHEY and CDR2 SMNVEV (reference sequence). The V gene end was trimmed by 5 bases and the J gene end by 6 bases; junction bases not matched to a gene: 13. The CDR3 has 15 residues. CDR3 sequence reads: CASSPTSQATGEQYF. The CDR3, as DNA: TGTGCCAGCAGTCCGACTAGCCAAGCAACGGGCGAGCAGTACTTC.

Sample share makes this clone medium-sized. The chain recombines TRBV7-2 with TRBJ2-7, with D possibly TRBD1 on 5 matching bases. CDR1 and CDR2 (germline): SGHTA, FQGNSA. The CDR3 consists of 13 residues. Trimming pared 1 base from V and 12 bases from J, leaving 16 bases between. CDR3 sequence reads: CASSLDRFGRGYF. The CDR3, as DNA: TGTGCCAGCAGCTTAGACAGGTTTGGAAGGGGGTACTTC. The complete variable domain, with remaining parts taken from reference TRBV7-2 and TRBJ2-7, reads GAGVSQSPSNKVTEKGKDVELRCDPISGHTALYWYRQSLGQGLEFLIYFQGNSAPDKSGLPSDRFSAERTGGSVSTLTIQRTQQEDSAVYLCASSLDRFGRGYFGPGTRLTVT.

Written as DNA, the CDR3 is TGTGCCAGCAGCCCCTTGGGGGGGTATGCGGCGGACACCATATATTTT. Residues: CASSPLGGYAADTIYF. The chain couples TRBV14 to TRBJ1-3; perhaps TRBD1 as D (5 bases). The germline V gene encodes CDR1 SGHDN and CDR2 FVKESK. The CDR3 spans 16 residues. V gave up 4 bases and J gave up 8 bases, with 21 bases separating them.

This sequence joins TRBV4-3 and TRBJ1-2; a possible D gene is TRBD1 (5 bases). The CDR3 consists of 14 residues. Germline V gene sequence: CDR1 LGHNA, CDR2 YSLEER. Trimming removed 4 bases at V and 5 bases at J, with 14 bases between. The CDR3 DNA is TGCGCCAGCAGCCCCTCGGGGCACCCTTATGGCTACACCTTC. This sequence encodes CASSPSGHPYGYTF.

The gene calls are TRBV27 and TRBJ1-1; TRBD1 might be the D (5 bases). V was shortened by 7 bases and J by 1 base, with 13 bases between the two germline ends. The CDR3 runs to 14 residues. Germline V gene lookup returns CDR1 MNHEY and CDR2 SMNVEV (reference sequence). The CDR3 nucleotides read TGTGCCAGCAACACCGGGACGCGGAACACTGAAGCTTTCTTT. This gives the protein CASNTGTRNTEAFF.

The genes are TRBV9 and TRBJ1-2; D uncertain. Germline values: CDR1 SGDLS, CDR2 YYNGEE. This CDR3 is built from 15 residues. The ends were cut back, 2 bases at V and 7 bases at J, with 18 bases in the middle. This chain's CDR3 is CASSVSADPSIGYTF. The CDR3 nucleotides are TGTGCCAGCAGCGTTTCCGCCGATCCCTCTATTGGCTACACCTTC.

The chain has TRBV27 and TRBJ2-7, with 15 nucleotides matching TRBD2. The CDR3 has 18 residues. Germline lookup yields CDR1 MNHEY and CDR2 SMNVEV (reference sequence). The J segment lost 3 bases and the V segment lost 5 bases, leaving 11 bases of the junction unmatched. The CDR3 nucleotides are TGTGCCAGCAGTGGACTAGCGGGAGGGCTAATCCACCTCTACGAGCAGTACTTC. It yields the protein CASSGLAGGLIHLYEQYF.